The 10 T cell receptor beta chains below come from one sample, sequenced in a study of OX40 agonist ivuxolimab in advanced cancers. Data came from immunoSEQ multiplex PCR; TCRdb stores just in-frame clones and leaves some out. The table lists 45,000 to 55,000 clones, 94% of them singletons. The sample in question was CD4+ or CD8+ T cells sorted from blood, obtained in a trial of the OX40 agonist ivuxolimab. The origin of the receptors is an adult with an advanced solid tumor such as melanoma, head and neck, liver or kidney cancer.

The J gene is TRBJ2-7, the V gene TRBV5-1; D remains unclear. Germline-derived CDR1 and CDR2 are SGHRS and YFSETQ. Trimming cost V 6 bases and J 0 bases, with 10 bases left between them. CDR3 length: 13 amino acids. The CDR3 DNA is TGCGCCAGCACCCCGGACGGCTCCTACGAGCAGTACTTC. This gives the protein CASTPDGSYEQYF.

The J gene is TRBJ2-2, the V gene TRBV29-1; the match to TRBD2 covers 7 bases. J gave up 4 bases and V 3 bases, and 5 bases lay outside the gene matches. The CDR3 runs 14 residues. Germline values: CDR1 SQVTM, CDR2 ANQGSEA. The CDR3 bases are TGCAGCGTTGAGGGGGGGTTTGGCACCGGGGAGCTGTTTTTT. Its translation: CSVEGGFGTGELFF.

V and J are TRBV4-3 and TRBJ2-7; D not resolved. The CDR3 has 14 residues. Trimming cost V 4 bases and J 1 base, with 11 bases left between them. In germline, CDR1 is LGHNA, CDR2 YSLEER. The CDR3 loop is CASSPYAGSYEQYF. Written as DNA, the CDR3 is TGCGCCAGCAGCCCTTATGCAGGTTCCTACGAGCAGTACTTC.

The chain carries TRBV4-3 and TRBJ2-4; maybe TRBD1 (5 bases). The CDR3 spans 15 residues. The V end was cut by 4 bases, the J end by 5 bases, with 15 bases between. The germline V gene encodes CDR1 LGHNA and CDR2 YSLEER. CDR3 loop: CASSPGTGSENIQYF. The CDR3 DNA reads TGCGCCAGCAGCCCTGGTACAGGTAGTGAAAACATTCAGTACTTC.

The chain recombines TRBV10-1 with TRBJ2-7, with D unclear. This CDR3 contains 14 residues. Germline CDR1 reads WNHNN; CDR2 reads SYGVQD (reference sequence). V was pared by 0 bases and J by 0 bases, with 6 bases between. The DNA for the CDR3 is TGCGCCAGCAGTGAGTCGTACAGCTCCTACGAGCAGTACTTC. Amino acid sequence: CASSESYSSYEQYF.

The genes are TRBV5-6 and TRBJ2-4, with a tentative D call TRBD2 (5 bases). Germline assignment: CDR1 SGHDT and CDR2 YYEEEE. Trimming pared 0 bases from V and 3 bases from J, leaving 13 bases between. This CDR3 spans 16 amino acids. This CDR3 reads CASSLVEGANKNIQYF. CDR3 sequence (DNA): TGTGCCAGCAGCTTGGTCGAGGGAGCGAACAAAAACATTCAGTACTTC.

The chain joins TRBV6-1 to TRBJ2-5; D uncertain. This CDR3 comprises 15 residues. The V and J ends lost 3 bases and 6 bases respectively, with 17 bases between them. Germline-derived CDR1 and CDR2 are MNHNS and SASEGT. The CDR3 spells CASSDNPGWTKTQYF. In DNA form, the CDR3 reads TGTGCCAGCAGTGATAACCCCGGGTGGACCAAGACCCAGTACTTC.

On this clone: Sequence at one end of the junction differs from germline and may be a read error. The rearrangement joins TRBV5-1 to TRBJ2-2; 7 positions agree with TRBD2. Germline V lookup: CDR1 SGHRS, CDR2 YFSETQ. This CDR3 comprises 17 residues. As DNA, the CDR3 is TGCGCCAGCAGCTTTGATCGGGGAGGGAGGAACGCCGGGGAGCTGTTTTTT. This gives the protein CASSFDRGGRNAGELFF.

The chain carries TRBV2 and TRBJ2-7; a possible D gene is TRBD1 (6 bases). Germline lookup yields CDR1 SNHLY and CDR2 FYNNEI. The CDR3 runs 14 residues. Trimming shortened V by 6 bases and J by 9 bases, and 21 bases separated the two germline ends. CDR3 loop: CASSRNPGTIGQYF. The CDR3 DNA reads as TGTGCCAGCAGCCGAAACCCCGGGACAATAGGGCAGTACTTC.

A few counts support this clone. The chain has TRBV19 and TRBJ1-5, with D unclear. This CDR3 contains 17 residues. The germline gives CDR1 LNHDA, CDR2 SQIVND (reference sequence). The V end lost 6 bases, the J end lost 6 bases, and 24 bases lay between the germline ends. The CDR3 nucleotides are TGTGCCAGTAGCCCTCGGGCCCGACCTGACGGTAGTCAGCCCCAGCATTTT. Its protein is CASSPRARPDGSQPQHF.